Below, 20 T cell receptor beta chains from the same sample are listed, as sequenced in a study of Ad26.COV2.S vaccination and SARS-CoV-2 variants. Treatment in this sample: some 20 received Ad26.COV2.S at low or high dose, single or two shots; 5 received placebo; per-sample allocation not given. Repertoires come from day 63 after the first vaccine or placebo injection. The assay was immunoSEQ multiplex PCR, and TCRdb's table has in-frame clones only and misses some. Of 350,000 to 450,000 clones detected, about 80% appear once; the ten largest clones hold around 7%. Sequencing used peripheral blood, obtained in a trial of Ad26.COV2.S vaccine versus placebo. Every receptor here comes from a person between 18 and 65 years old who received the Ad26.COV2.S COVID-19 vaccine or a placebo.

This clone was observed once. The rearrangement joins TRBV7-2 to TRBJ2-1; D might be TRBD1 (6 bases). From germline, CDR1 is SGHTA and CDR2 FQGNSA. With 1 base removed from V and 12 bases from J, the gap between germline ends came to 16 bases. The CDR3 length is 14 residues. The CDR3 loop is CASSLGTDPKGQFF. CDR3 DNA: TGTGCCAGCAGCTTAGGGACAGACCCAAAGGGGCAGTTCTTC.

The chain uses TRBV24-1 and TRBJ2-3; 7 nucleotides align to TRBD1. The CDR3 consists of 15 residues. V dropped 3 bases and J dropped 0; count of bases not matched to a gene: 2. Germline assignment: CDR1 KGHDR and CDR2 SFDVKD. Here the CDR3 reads CATSDPGGSTDTQYF. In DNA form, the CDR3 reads TGTGCCACCAGTGATCCAGGGGGTAGCACAGATACGCAGTATTTT.

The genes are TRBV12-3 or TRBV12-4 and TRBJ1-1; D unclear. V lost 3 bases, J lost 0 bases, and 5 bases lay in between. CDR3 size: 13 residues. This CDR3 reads CASSFFLNTEAFF. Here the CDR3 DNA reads TGTGCCAGCAGTTTTTTTTTGAACACTGAAGCTTTCTTT.

This CDR3 reads CASSQEIAMGDYEQYF. CDR3 bases: TGTGCCAGCAGCCAAGAAATCGCTATGGGGGACTACGAGCAGTACTTC. This chain joins TRBV14 and TRBJ2-7, with D possibly being TRBD1 or TRBD2 (5 bases each). The CDR3 is made up of 16 amino acids. Looked up from germline, CDR1 is SGHDN and CDR2 is FVKESK. The ends were cut back, 0 bases at V and 3 bases at J, with 15 bases in the middle. Complete variable domain (other parts from reference TRBV14 and TRBJ2-7): EAGVTQFPSHSVIEKGQTVTLRCDPISGHDNLYWYRRVMGKEIKFLLHFVKESKQDESGMPNNRFLAERTGGTYSTLKVQPAELEDSGVYFCASSQEIAMGDYEQYFGPGTRLTVT.

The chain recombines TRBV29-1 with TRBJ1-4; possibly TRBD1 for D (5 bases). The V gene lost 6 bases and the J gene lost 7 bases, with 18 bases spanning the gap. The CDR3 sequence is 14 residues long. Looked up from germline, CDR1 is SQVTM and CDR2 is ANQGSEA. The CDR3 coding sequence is TGCAGCGTCCAAACGTCGGAAAGGGGTGAAAAACTGTTTTTT. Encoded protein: CSVQTSERGEKLFF.

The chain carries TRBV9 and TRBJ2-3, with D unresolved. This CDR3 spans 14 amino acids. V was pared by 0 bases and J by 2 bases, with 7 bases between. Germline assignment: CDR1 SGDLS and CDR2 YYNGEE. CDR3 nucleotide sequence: TGTGCCAGCAGCGTAGACCCACTCACAGATACGCAGTATTTT. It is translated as CASSVDPLTDTQYF.

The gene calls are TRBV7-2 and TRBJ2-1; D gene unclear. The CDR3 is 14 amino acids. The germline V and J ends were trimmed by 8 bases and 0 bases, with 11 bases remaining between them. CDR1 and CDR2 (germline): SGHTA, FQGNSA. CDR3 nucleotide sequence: TGTGCCAGCCAAGACGTGAGCTCCTACAATGAGCAGTTCTTC. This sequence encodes CASQDVSSYNEQFF. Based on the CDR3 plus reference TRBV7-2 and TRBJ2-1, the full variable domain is GAGVSQSPSNKVTEKGKDVELRCDPISGHTALYWYRQSLGQGLEFLIYFQGNSAPDKSGLPSDRFSAERTGGSVSTLTIQRTQQEDSAVYLCASQDVSSYNEQFFGPGTRLTVL.

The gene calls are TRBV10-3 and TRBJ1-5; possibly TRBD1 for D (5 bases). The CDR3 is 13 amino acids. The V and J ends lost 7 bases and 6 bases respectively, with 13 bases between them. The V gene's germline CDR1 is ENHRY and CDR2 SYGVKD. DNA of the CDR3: TGTGCCATCACGGGGGAGCTCAGTCAGCCCCAGCATTTT. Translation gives CAITGELSQPQHF.

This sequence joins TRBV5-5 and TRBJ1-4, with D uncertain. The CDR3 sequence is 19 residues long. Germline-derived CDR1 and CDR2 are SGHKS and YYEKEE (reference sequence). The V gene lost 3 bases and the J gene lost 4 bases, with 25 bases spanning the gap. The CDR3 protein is CASSSRALTVAQLNEKLFF. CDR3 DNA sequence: TGTGCCAGCAGCTCACGGGCACTGACGGTGGCACAGCTTAATGAAAAACTGTTTTTT.

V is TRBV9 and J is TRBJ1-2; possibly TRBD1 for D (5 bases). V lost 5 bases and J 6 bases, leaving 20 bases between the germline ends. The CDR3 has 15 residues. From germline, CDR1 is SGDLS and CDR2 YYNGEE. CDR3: CASRTPCGDGDGYTF. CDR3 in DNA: TGTGCCAGCAGGACTCCATGTGGGGACGGGGATGGCTACACCTTC.

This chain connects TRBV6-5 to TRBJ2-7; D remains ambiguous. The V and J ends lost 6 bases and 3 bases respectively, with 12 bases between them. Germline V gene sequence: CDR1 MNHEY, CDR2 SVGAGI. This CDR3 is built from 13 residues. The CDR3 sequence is CASSYSGFYEQYF. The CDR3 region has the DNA TGTGCCAGCAGCTACAGTGGCTTCTACGAGCAGTACTTC.

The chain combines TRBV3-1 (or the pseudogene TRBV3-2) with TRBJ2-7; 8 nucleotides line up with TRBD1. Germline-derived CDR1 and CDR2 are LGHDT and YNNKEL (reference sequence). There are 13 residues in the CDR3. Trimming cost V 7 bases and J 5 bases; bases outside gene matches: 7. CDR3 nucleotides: TGTGCCAGCAAACTCAGGGGGCCGGACGAGCAGTACTTC. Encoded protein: CASKLRGPDEQYF.

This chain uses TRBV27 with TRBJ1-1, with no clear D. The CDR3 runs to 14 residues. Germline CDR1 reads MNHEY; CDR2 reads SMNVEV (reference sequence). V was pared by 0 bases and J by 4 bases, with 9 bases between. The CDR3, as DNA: TGTGCCAGCAGTTTATCCGGGGTTGGCACTGAAGCTTTCTTT. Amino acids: CASSLSGVGTEAFF.

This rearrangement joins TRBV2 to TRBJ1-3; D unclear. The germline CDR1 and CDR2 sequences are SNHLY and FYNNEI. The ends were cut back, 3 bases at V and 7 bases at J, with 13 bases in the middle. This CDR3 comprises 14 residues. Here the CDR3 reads CASSEGSLRNTIYF. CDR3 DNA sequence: TGTGCCAGCAGTGAGGGATCCCTCCGCAACACCATATATTTT. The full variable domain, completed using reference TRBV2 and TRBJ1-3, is EPEVTQTPSHQVTQMGQEVILRCVPISNHLYFYWYRQILGQKVEFLVSFYNNEISEKSEIFDDQFSVERPDGSNFTLKIRSTKLEDSAMYFCASSEGSLRNTIYFGEGSWLTVV.

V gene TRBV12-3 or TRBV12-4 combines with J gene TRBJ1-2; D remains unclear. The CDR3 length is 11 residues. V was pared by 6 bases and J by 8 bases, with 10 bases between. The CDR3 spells CASSLGPGYTF. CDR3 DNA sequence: TGTGCCAGCAGCCTGGGCCCCGGCTACACCTTC.

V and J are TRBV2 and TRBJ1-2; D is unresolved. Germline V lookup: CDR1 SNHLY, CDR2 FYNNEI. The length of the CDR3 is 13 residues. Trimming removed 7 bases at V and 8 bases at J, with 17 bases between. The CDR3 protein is CASIVAGFLGYTF. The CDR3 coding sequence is TGTGCCAGCATCGTCGCAGGATTTCTGGGCTACACCTTC.

CDR3 in amino acids: CASSQIFIGNYGYTF. The CDR3 DNA is TGCGCCAGCAGCCAAATTTTTATAGGGAACTATGGCTACACCTTC. The rearrangement joins TRBV4-3 to TRBJ1-2; D call uncertain. Germline-derived CDR1 and CDR2 are LGHNA and YSLEER. Trimming left V 2 bases short and J 2 bases short, with 12 bases between. The CDR3 is 15 amino acids.

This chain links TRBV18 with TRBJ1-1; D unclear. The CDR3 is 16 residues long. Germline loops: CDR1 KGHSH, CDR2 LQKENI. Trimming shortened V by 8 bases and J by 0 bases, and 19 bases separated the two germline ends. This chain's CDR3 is CASPPTSRPMNTEAFF. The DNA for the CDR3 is TGTGCCAGCCCTCCGACGTCCAGGCCGATGAACACTGAAGCTTTCTTT. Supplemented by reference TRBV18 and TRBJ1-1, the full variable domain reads NAGVMQNPRHLVRRRGQEARLRCSPMKGHSHVYWYRQLPEEGLKFMVYLQKENIIDESGMPKERFSAEFPKEGPSILRIQQVVRGDSAAYFCASPPTSRPMNTEAFFGQGTRLTVV.

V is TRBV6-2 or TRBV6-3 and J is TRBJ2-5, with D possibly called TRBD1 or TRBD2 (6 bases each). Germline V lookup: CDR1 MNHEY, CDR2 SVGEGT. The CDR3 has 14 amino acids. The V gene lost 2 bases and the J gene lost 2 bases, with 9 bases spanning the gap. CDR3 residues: CASSYRGPQETQYF. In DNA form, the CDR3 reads TGTGCCAGCAGTTACCGGGGGCCTCAAGAGACCCAGTACTTC.

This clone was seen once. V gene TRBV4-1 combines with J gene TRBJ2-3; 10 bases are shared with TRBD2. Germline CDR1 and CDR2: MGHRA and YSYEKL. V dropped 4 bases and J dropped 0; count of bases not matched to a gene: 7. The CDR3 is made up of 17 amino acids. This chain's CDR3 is CASSPLGLAASTDTQYF. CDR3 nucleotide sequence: TGCGCCAGCAGCCCCCTCGGACTAGCGGCTAGCACAGATACGCAGTATTTT.